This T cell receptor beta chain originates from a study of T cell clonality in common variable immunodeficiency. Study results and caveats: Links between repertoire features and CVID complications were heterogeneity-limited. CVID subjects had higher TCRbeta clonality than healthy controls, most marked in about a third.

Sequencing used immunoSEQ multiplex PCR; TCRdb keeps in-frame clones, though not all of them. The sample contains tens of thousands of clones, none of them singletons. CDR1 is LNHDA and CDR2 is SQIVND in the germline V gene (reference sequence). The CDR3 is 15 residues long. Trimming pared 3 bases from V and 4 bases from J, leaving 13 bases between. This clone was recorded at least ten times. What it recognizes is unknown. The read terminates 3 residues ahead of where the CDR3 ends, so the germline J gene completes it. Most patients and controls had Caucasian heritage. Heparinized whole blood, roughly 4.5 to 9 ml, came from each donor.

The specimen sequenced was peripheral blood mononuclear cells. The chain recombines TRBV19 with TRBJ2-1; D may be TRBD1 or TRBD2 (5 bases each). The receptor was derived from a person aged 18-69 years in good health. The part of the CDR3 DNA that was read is TGTGCCAGTAGTATCGGGATAGGGGCATACAATGAG. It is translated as CASSIGIGAYNE. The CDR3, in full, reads CASSIGIGAYNEQFF.